The clone carrying this T cell receptor beta chain was counted between two and nine times. Its matching antigen is unknown. There are 14 residues in the CDR3. Germline assignment: CDR1 SEHNR and CDR2 FQNEAQ (reference sequence). The V end lost 0 bases, the J end lost 7 bases, and 12 bases lay between the germline ends. This entry belongs to a study of beta chain features in type 1 diabetes. General observations from the study: Fewer junction insertions and more nucleotide deletions appeared in type 1 diabetes patients. A closer apparent resemblance between naive, central memory and Treg TCRB repertoires was seen in patients than in healthy donors.

Expressed TCRB transcripts were sequenced, since all the RNA that had been isolated was reverse transcribed. TCRdb keeps only in-frame clones here, not all; method: immunoSEQ multiplex PCR. Seen here are fewer than 900,000 clones, about 17% observed once, and the top ten hold 0.023%. Approximately 110 mL of blood, on average, came from one heparinised draw per donor. Sequences were obtained from naive CD4+ T cells from blood. The clonotype was recovered from a woman aged 18-29 years in good health. V is TRBV7-9 and J is TRBJ1-1, with D perhaps TRBD1 (6 bases). This chain's CDR3 is CASSLARGVGEAFF. CDR3 sequence (DNA): TGTGCCAGCAGCTTAGCCAGGGGAGTCGGTGAAGCTTTCTTT.